Below, 10 T cell receptor beta chains from the same sample are listed, as sequenced in a study of blood T cells in healthy people across ages. The use of a sample-barcoded 5' primer and a J-beta primer mix characterized a second PCR of about 7 to 12 cycles. TCRdb re-derived calls from the 5' RACE reads in MiXCR, one entry per CDR3 protein. The data show hundreds of thousands of distinct CDR3 sequences, roughly 43% seen once. What was sequenced was blood. The receptors come from a young man in good health.

V usage is TRBV20-1 and J usage is TRBJ2-5; a possible D gene is TRBD1 (6 bases). V was clipped by 0 bases and J by 12 bases, with 8 bases between them. Per the germline V gene, CDR1 is DFQATT and CDR2 is SNEGSKA (reference sequence). The CDR3 is 10 amino acids. CDR3 amino acids: CSAREGQEYF. The DNA for the CDR3 is TGCAGTGCTAGAGAGGGACAAGAGTACTTC.

This rearrangement joins TRBV6-5 to TRBJ2-3; 7 bases line up with TRBD2. Germline-derived CDR1 and CDR2 are MNHEY and SVGAGI. The CDR3 sequence is 16 residues long. V was clipped by 6 bases and J by 4 bases; unmatched bases: 13. CDR3: CASSPTGASGADTQYF. The CDR3 nucleotides are TGTGCCAGCAGCCCCACCGGGGCTAGCGGCGCAGATACGCAGTATTTT.

The rearrangement joins TRBV5-6 to TRBJ2-1; D not certain. The CDR3 has 12 residues. Germline V gives CDR1 SGHDT, CDR2 YYEEEE. Trimming removed 2 bases at V and 10 bases at J, with 10 bases between. Here the CDR3 reads CASSFLGGEQFF. Written as DNA, the CDR3 is TGTGCCAGCAGCTTCCTGGGCGGCGAGCAGTTCTTC.

This chain connects TRBV10-3 to TRBJ1-2; 9 nucleotides match TRBD1. Germline-derived CDR1 and CDR2 are ENHRY and SYGVKD. CDR3 length: 12 amino acids. J gave up 7 bases and V 11 bases, and 8 bases lay outside the gene matches. CDR3 sequence: CAHRDRDSGYTF. For the CDR3, the DNA is TGTGCCCACCGGGACAGGGACAGTGGCTACACCTTC.

This clonotype was seen a handful of times. CDR3: CATASGRGWLSNEQFF. The CDR3 nucleotides are TGTGCCACCGCGAGCGGCCGGGGCTGGTTAAGCAATGAGCAGTTCTTC. The V gene is TRBV24-1, the J gene TRBJ2-1; the D gene could be TRBD1 or TRBD2 (5 bases each). The germline CDR1 and CDR2 sequences are KGHDR and SFDVKD. This CDR3 region has 16 residues. V was clipped by 9 bases and J by 6 bases, with 23 bases between them.

J is TRBJ2-4 and V is TRBV5-1; D remains unclear. Looked up from germline, CDR1 is SGHRS and CDR2 is YFSETQ. The CDR3 runs to 16 residues. V lost 2 bases and J lost 1, with 13 bases in between. CDR3 bases: TGCGCCAGCAGCTTCGGGCGCCCAGATGCCAAAAACATTCAGTACTTC. It codes for CASSFGRPDAKNIQYF.

This rearrangement joins TRBV30 to TRBJ1-2; 7 bases map to TRBD1. The J segment lost 1 base and the V segment lost 5 bases, leaving 4 bases of the junction unmatched. Germline values: CDR1 GTSNPN, CDR2 SVGIG (reference sequence). The length of the CDR3 is 13 residues. CDR3 loop: CAWSGTVNYGYTF. CDR3 in DNA: TGTGCCTGGTCCGGGACAGTTAACTATGGCTACACCTTC.

There are a few counts of this clonotype. The rearrangement joins TRBV7-9 to TRBJ2-3, with 9 bases aligning to TRBD2. V lost 6 bases to trimming and J lost 4 bases; unmatched junction nucleotides: 8. The CDR3 totals 15 residues. CDR1 is SEHNR, CDR2 FQNEAQ, per germline (reference sequence). CDR3 DNA sequence: TGTGCCAGCAGTCCCGGCGGGGGGGGATCAGATACGCAGTATTTT. Protein sequence: CASSPGGGGSDTQYF.

The chain has TRBV4-3 and TRBJ1-6; 7 bases align to TRBD1. V dropped 0 bases and J dropped 6; count of bases not matched to a gene: 5. Germline loops: CDR1 LGHNA, CDR2 YSLEER. The CDR3 spans 16 residues. The CDR3 here is CASSQDRHRGNSPLHF. The DNA of the CDR3 is TGCGCCAGCAGCCAAGATCGTCACAGGGGTAATTCACCCCTCCACTTT.

This clonotype appeared once. A read error may be the cause here, since a much bigger clone is one base away. CDR3 sequence: CSATGQGHEQYF. Here the CDR3 DNA reads TGCAGTGCTACGGGACAGGGGCACGAGCAGTACTTC. The chain joins TRBV20-1 to TRBJ2-7; 10 nucleotides agree with TRBD1. The V gene's germline CDR1 is DFQATT and CDR2 SNEGSKA (reference sequence). With 4 bases clipped from V and 5 bases from J, the junction kept 2 bases outside the gene matches. The CDR3 has 12 amino acids.